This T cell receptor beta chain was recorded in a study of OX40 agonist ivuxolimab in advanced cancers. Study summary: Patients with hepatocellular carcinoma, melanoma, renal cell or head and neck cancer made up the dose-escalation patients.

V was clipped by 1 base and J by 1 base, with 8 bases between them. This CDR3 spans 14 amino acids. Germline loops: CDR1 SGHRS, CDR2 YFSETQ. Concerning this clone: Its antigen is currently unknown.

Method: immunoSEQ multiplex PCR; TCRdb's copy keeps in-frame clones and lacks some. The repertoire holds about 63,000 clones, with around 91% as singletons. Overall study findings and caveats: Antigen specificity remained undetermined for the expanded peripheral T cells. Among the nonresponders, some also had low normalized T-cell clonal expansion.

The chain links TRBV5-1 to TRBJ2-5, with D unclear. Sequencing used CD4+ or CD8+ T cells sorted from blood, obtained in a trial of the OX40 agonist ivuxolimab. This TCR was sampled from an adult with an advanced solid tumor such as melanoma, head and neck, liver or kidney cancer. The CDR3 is CASSLMAAQETQYF. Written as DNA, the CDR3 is TGCGCCAGCAGCTTGATGGCAGCCCAAGAGACCCAGTACTTC.